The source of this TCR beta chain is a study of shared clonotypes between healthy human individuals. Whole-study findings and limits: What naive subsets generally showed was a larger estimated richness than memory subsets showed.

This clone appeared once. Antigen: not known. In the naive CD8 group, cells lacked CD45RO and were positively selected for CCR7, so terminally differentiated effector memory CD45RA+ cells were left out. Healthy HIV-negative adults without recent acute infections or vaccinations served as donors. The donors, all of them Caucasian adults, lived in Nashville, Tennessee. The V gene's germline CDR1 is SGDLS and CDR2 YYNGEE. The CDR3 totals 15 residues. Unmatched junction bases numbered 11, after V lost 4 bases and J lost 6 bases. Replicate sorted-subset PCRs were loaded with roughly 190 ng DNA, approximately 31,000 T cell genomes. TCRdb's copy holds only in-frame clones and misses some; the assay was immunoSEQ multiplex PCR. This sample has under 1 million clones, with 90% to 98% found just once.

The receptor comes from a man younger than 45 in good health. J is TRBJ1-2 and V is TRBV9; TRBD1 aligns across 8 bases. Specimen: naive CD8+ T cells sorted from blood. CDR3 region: CASSIGQGQNHGYTF. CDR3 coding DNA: TGTGCCAGCAGCATAGGACAGGGTCAGAATCATGGCTACACCTTC.